Listed here is a single TCR beta chain. Its antigen remains unknown. The sample comes from a study of a mutant IDH1 vaccine in newly diagnosed glioma. For the study at large: Males made up 62.5% and females about 40% of treated patients, whose mean age was about 41 years. Participants attended visit V12, the safety follow-up, at week 35, and then attended visit V13 at week 47. General observations from the study: Pseudoprogression showed no apparent link to changes in top peripheral T cell clonotypes.

Using immunoSEQ multiplex PCR, the repertoire was profiled, and TCRdb retains in-frame clones only, with some absent. The table has about 64,000 clones, around 74% seen once. Trimming took off 2 bases at V and 11 bases at J, with 9 bases between the two ends. CDR3 length equals 11 residues. Germline lookup yields CDR1 SEHNR and CDR2 FQNEAQ (reference sequence). Time point: week 35, safety follow-up. Every vaccine dose comprised 300 ug of mutant IDH1 20-mer peptide plus topical imiquimod. The sequence came from a man aged 50 to 60 with glioma. The chain employs TRBV7-9 and TRBJ1-2; the D is unclear. The input for sequencing was PBMCs, taken from a glioma patient whose treatment included an IDH1 peptide vaccine. The CDR3 bases are TGTGCCAGCAGCTTATACGGAAATTACACCTTC. This codes for CASSLYGNYTF.